This TCR beta chain was observed in a study of OX40 agonist ivuxolimab in advanced cancers. The study, taken as a whole, reports: At 0.1 to 3.0 mg/kg and by week 6, CD4+ and CD8+ T cells in the blood had expanded clonally.

In germline, CDR1 is LNHNV, CDR2 YYDKDF (reference sequence). CDR3 length: 13 residues. Between the trimmed V and J ends, which lost 1 base and 8 bases, there was a span of 8 bases. Points on this clone: Its specificity is not known.

Data came from immunoSEQ multiplex PCR; TCRdb stores just in-frame clones and leaves some out. The data contain about 76,000 clones, around four fifths of them singletons. This specimen was CD4+ or CD8+ T cells sorted from blood, taken in a trial of the OX40 agonist ivuxolimab. This chain uses TRBV15 with TRBJ1-4; D is perhaps TRBD1 (5 bases). This TCR came from an adult with an advanced solid tumor such as melanoma, head and neck, liver or kidney cancer. The CDR3 region is CATSRGEGEKLFF. The CDR3, as DNA: TGTGCCACCAGCAGAGGGGAGGGGGAAAAACTGTTTTTT.